This is a list of T cell receptor beta chains from one sample in a study of CXCR3-negative and CXCR3-positive naive CD8 T cells. With the 5' RACE reads reprocessed, TCRdb shows one record per CDR3 protein and no DNA. Its clone listing holds tens of thousands of distinct CDR3 sequences. Sequenced input: memory CD8+ T cells from blood. All receptors derive from a human donor in good health. Some clones in this sample may be carry-over from other donors' samples. Both conserved end residues are part of each CDR3.

v_gene: TRBV7-2; j_gene: TRBJ2-2; CDR3aa: CASSLGLAETRWTGELFF
v_gene: TRBV29-1; j_gene: TRBJ2-2; CDR3aa: CSVAGTASTGELFF
v_gene: TRBV27; j_gene: TRBJ2-7; CDR3aa: CASSVGYEQYF
v_gene: TRBV4-3; j_gene: TRBJ1-2; CDR3aa: CASSPSRQYDLMSYTF
v_gene: TRBV6-2/TRBV6-3; j_gene: TRBJ1-1; CDR3aa: CASSYNRQGNTEAFF
v_gene: TRBV29-1; j_gene: TRBJ1-2; CDR3aa: CSVEGQGASFGYTF
v_gene: TRBV30; j_gene: TRBJ1-2; CDR3aa: CAWVGPETNYGYTF
v_gene: TRBV25-1; j_gene: TRBJ1-4; CDR3aa: CASSEWESDEKLFF
v_gene: TRBV12-3/TRBV12-4; j_gene: TRBJ2-1; CDR3aa: CASSRGPSDEQFF
v_gene: TRBV29-1; j_gene: TRBJ1-1; CDR3aa: CSVEGQGTEAFF
v_gene: TRBV29-1; j_gene: TRBJ1-1; CDR3aa: CSGGQSNTEAFF
v_gene: TRBV30; j_gene: TRBJ2-7; CDR3aa: CAWSVVSRDSYEQYF
v_gene: TRBV12-3/TRBV12-4; j_gene: TRBJ2-1; CDR3aa: CASSPGGTNEQFF
v_gene: TRBV7-9; j_gene: TRBJ2-5; CDR3aa: CASSLLWGEEYF
v_gene: TRBV28; j_gene: TRBJ1-4; CDR3aa: CASAEENEKLFF
v_gene: TRBV29-1; j_gene: TRBJ1-1; CDR3aa: CSVYPGQGNTEAFF
v_gene: TRBV21-1; j_gene: TRBJ1-4; CDR3aa: CASTRGLHNEKLFF
v_gene: TRBV5-1; j_gene: TRBJ1-2; CDR3aa: CASSSQTARNGYTF
v_gene: TRBV6-5; j_gene: TRBJ1-1; CDR3aa: CASSYGGSEAFF
v_gene: TRBV28; j_gene: TRBJ2-7; CDR3aa: CASSFSGEGYEQYF
v_gene: TRBV28; j_gene: TRBJ2-3; CDR3aa: CASSPDSTGSEPDTQYF
v_gene: TRBV20-1; j_gene: TRBJ1-2; CDR3aa: CSARDSPGQGNYGYTF
v_gene: TRBV29-1; j_gene: TRBJ2-1; CDR3aa: CSVGDLGPGSNEQFF
v_gene: TRBV7-3; j_gene: TRBJ2-1; CDR3aa: CASSLFGSGSYNEQFF
v_gene: TRBV7-6; j_gene: TRBJ2-7; CDR3aa: CASSLATGGDEQYF
v_gene: TRBV12-3/TRBV12-4; j_gene: TRBJ2-1; CDR3aa: CASSWSHRGNSYNEQFF